This passage covers 8 T cell receptor beta chains from one sample sequenced in a study of tumor-infiltrating lymphocytes in primary liver carcinoma. Researchers generated TCR beta cDNA from roughly 510 ng of total RNA, relying on a constant-region primer. Slightly modified ARM-PCR served as the procedure for the TCR beta libraries. These libraries came from three rounds of nested multiplex PCR. Researchers ran the first two PCR rounds for approximately 10 cycles each with TRBV1-TRBV30 forward primers and a C-beta reverse primer. TCRdb fed the multiplex PCR reads into MiXCR, producing one record per CDR3 protein. The data contain approximately 40,000 distinct CDR3 sequences, approximately 70% of them singletons. From unsorted bulk tissue weighing about 20-32 mg, DNA and RNA were co-extracted. Sequencing was done on a sample of liver tumor tissue from sampling region 2. Subset reported: tumor region T2, inferior pole. The source of these receptors is a man in his forties or fifties with primary liver carcinoma and hepatitis B virus infection.

V is TRBV19 and J is TRBJ2-5; D perhaps matches TRBD2 (6 bases). CDR3 length: 13 residues. Looked up from germline, CDR1 is LNHDA and CDR2 is SQIVND (reference sequence). CDR3 in amino acids: CGTSSGLRETQYF. The CDR3 bases are TGTGGTACTAGCAGCGGTCTACGGGAGACCCAGTACTTC.

V gene TRBV7-9 combines with J gene TRBJ2-5, with unresolved D. The CDR3 runs 14 residues. CDR1 is SEHNR, CDR2 FQNEAQ, per germline (reference sequence). The V gene lost 2 bases and the J gene lost 13 bases, with 20 bases spanning the gap. CDR3 region: CASSLIGISEARYF. CDR3 DNA: TGTGCCAGCAGCTTAATAGGGATTTCCGAGGCCCGGTACTTC.

The chain couples TRBV13 to TRBJ2-1; 10 bases line up with TRBD2. J lost 13 bases, V lost 3 bases, and 9 bases had no gene match. CDR3 length: 14 amino acids. Germline V gives CDR1 PRHDT, CDR2 FYEKMQ (reference sequence). CDR3 in amino acids: CASSLRITSGEQFF. CDR3 DNA sequence: TGTGCCAGCAGCTTGAGGATAACTAGCGGGGAACAGTTCTTC.

Worth noting for this clonotype: Relative to the germline gene, one junction end is altered; a read error may explain this. The rearrangement joins TRBV6-2 or TRBV6-3 to TRBJ2-5; D is tentatively TRBD1 or TRBD2 (5 bases each). From germline, CDR1 is MNHEY and CDR2 SVGEGT. The CDR3 loop spans 15 amino acids. CDR3 sequence (DNA): TGTGCCAGCAGTAGGGCGTCCAGGGAGATAGAGACTCAGTACTTC. Translating gives CASSRASREIETQYF.

This clonotype occurred many times. The chain links TRBV28 to TRBJ2-5, with 10 bases identical to TRBD1. V was pared by 5 bases and J by 4 bases, with 10 bases of the junction left unmatched. There are 16 residues in the CDR3. Germline V lookup: CDR1 MDHEN, CDR2 SYDVKM. The CDR3 protein is CASSGAGTGDRETQYF. The CDR3 coding sequence is TGTGCCAGCAGTGGTGCCGGGACAGGGGACCGAGAGACCCAGTACTTC.

V usage is TRBV29-1 and J usage is TRBJ2-3; 8 bases match TRBD1. The CDR3 spans 14 residues. Germline CDR1 and CDR2: SQVTM and ANQGSEA. After removal of 5 bases from V and 11 bases from J, the junction contained 15 bases not matched to a gene. This CDR3 reads CSVSGTGASNMQYF. In DNA, the CDR3 is TGCAGCGTTTCCGGGACAGGAGCGTCAAATATGCAGTATTTT.

Details on this clonotype: In this CDR3 the conserved last residue, phenylalanine or tryptophan, is missing, so a read error is likely. The chain carries TRBV11-3 and TRBJ2-1; no reliable D call. This CDR3 is 12 amino acids long. The germline V gene has CDR1 SGHNT and CDR2 YENEEA. V was clipped by 5 bases and J by 8 bases, with 10 bases between them. In DNA form, the CDR3 reads TGTGCCAGCAGCATAAATGTCGATGAGCAGTTCCTC. Amino acids: CASSINVDEQFL.

On this clonotype: Germline and junction disagree at one end, which may indicate a read error. The CDR3 loop is CAWNVLGTGTIQYF. Written as DNA, the CDR3 is TGTGCCTGGAATGTACTCGGGACAGGGACCATTCAATACTTC. The chain links TRBV30 to TRBJ2-4, with TRBD1 matching 9 bases. The CDR3 is 14 amino acids. Germline V CDR1 and CDR2: GTSNPN, SVGIG (reference sequence).